Listed below are T cell receptor beta chains from one sample, sequenced in a study of tumor and adjacent non-tumor tissue in lung cancer. TCRdb called the multiplex PCR reads again in MiXCR, with one record for every CDR3 protein. This table holds 110,000 or so distinct CDR3 sequences, about 61% found once. Sequencing used distant non-tumor lung tissue. Receptor source: a man aged 55 to 70 with non-small cell lung cancer. The CDR3 runs from the conserved cysteine through the conserved F or W. D genes are given only for firm matches. Rows may omit the clone size; those that give it use once, few, many or a size class.

j_call	v_call	clone_size	d_call	cdr3_aa	cdr3_nt
TRBJ2-7	TRBV2	few	TRBD1	CASSEIPVDRGSEQYF	TGTGCCAGCAGTGAAATTCCAGTTGACAGGGGTTCCGAGCAGTACTTC
TRBJ2-3	TRBV14	many	TRBD1	CASSQDLSGGTQYF	TGTGCCAGCAGCCAAGACTTGTCAGGGGGTACGCAGTATTTT
TRBJ2-1	TRBV11-1	NA	TRBD2	CASFSSGDTGQQFF	TGTGCCAGCTTTAGTAGCGGGGATACGGGTCAGCAGTTCTTC
TRBJ2-5	TRBV20-1	NA	TRBD1	CSAQGQGQETQYF	TGCAGTGCTCAGGGACAGGGACAAGAGACCCAGTACTTC
TRBJ2-1	TRBV28	NA	NA	CASSLREPHKEQFF	TGTGCCAGCAGTTTAAGAGAGCCTCACAAGGAGCAGTTCTTC
TRBJ1-1	TRBV7-3	many	NA	CASNLTANTEAFF	TGTGCCAGCAACTTGACAGCGAACACTGAAGCTTTCTTT
TRBJ2-1	TRBV20-1	once	NA	CSARTQGGVLNEQFF	TGCAGTGCTAGAACCCAGGGGGGAGTCCTCAACGAGCAGTTCTTC
TRBJ2-2	TRBV11-1	NA	NA	CASSLDCGVYTVELFF	TGTGCCAGCAGCTTAGATTGCGGGGTTTACACCGTGGAGCTGTTTTTT
TRBJ1-2	TRBV6-2/TRBV6-3	many	NA	CASTQGFGYTF	TGTGCCAGCACGCAGGGCTTTGGCTACACCTTC
TRBJ2-3	TRBV10-3	NA	NA	CAISESRGGTDMQYF	TGTGCCATCAGTGAGTCCCGAGGGGGTACAGATATGCAGTATTTT
TRBJ2-2	TRBV14	NA	NA	CASSLDYNANTVGLFF	TGTGCCAGCAGTCTGGATTATAACGCGAACACCGTGGGGCTGTTTTTT
TRBJ1-2	TRBV11-2	NA	NA	CTSSLGDGDFTF	TGTACCAGTAGCTTAGGGGACGGTGACTTCACCTTC
TRBJ2-2	TRBV5-1	many	NA	CASRREPNTGELFF	TGCGCCAGCAGGAGAGAACCGAACACCGGGGAGCTGTTTTTT
TRBJ2-1	TRBV29-1	NA	NA	CSVGQGGDEHFF	TGCAGCGTTGGGCAGGGAGGCGATGAGCATTTCTTC
TRBJ1-1	TRBV11-2	NA	NA	CASSLARGANTEAFF	TGTGCCAGCAGCTTAGCTCGGGGGGCTAACACTGAAGCTTTCTTT
TRBJ2-1	TRBV18	NA	NA	CASSPTNRASYNEQFF	TGTGCCAGCTCACCGACGAACAGGGCTAGCTACAATGAGCAGTTCTTC
TRBJ1-1	TRBV5-6	many	NA	CASSLVRTDTEAFF	TGTGCCAGCAGCTTAGTACGGACAGACACTGAAGCTTTCTTT